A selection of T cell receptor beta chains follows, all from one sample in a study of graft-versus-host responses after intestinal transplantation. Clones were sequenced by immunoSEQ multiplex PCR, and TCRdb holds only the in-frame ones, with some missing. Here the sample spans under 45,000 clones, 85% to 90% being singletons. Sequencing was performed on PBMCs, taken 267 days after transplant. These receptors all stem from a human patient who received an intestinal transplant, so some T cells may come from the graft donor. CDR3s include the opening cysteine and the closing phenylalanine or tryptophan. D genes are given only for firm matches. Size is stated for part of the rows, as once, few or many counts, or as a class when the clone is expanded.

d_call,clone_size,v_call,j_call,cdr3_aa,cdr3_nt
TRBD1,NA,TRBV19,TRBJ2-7,CASSSRTGPHEQYF,TGTGCCAGTAGTTCCAGGACAGGGCCCCACGAGCAGTACTTC
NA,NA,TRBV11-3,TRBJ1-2,CASSSSRGGASGYTF,TGTGCCAGCAGCTCATCCCGAGGGGGGGCCTCTGGCTACACCTTC
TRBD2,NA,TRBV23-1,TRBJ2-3,CVSSQRTSGVHTDTQYF,TGCGTCAGCAGTCAACGGACTAGCGGGGTACACACAGATACGCAGTATTTT
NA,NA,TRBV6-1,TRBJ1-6,CASSEVDETPLHF,TGTGCCAGCAGTGAAGTCGACGAGACACCCCTCCACTTT
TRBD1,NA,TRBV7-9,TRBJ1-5,CASSPRGDQPQHF,TGTGCCAGCAGCCCCAGGGGGGATCAGCCCCAGCATTTT
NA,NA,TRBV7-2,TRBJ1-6,CASSLNTGSSYNSPLHF,TGTGCCAGCAGCTTAAACACAGGTAGCTCCTATAATTCACCCCTCCACTTT
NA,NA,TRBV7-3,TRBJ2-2,CASSFYGGLDTGELFF,TGTGCCAGCAGCTTTTACGGGGGCCTCGACACCGGGGAGCTGTTTTTT
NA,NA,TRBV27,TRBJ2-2,CASSISPNTGELFF,TGTGCCAGCAGTATATCTCCGAACACCGGGGAGCTGTTTTTT
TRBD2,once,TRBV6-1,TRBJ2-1,CASRRLAGAYNEQFF,TGTGCCAGCAGGCGACTAGCGGGGGCCTACAATGAGCAGTTCTTC
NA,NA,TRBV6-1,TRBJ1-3,CASNPQGTGNTIYF,TGTGCCAGCAACCCGCAGGGAACTGGAAACACCATATATTTT
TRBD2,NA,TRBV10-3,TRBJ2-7,CAISETSGASYEQYF,TGTGCCATCAGCGAGACTAGCGGGGCCTCCTACGAGCAGTACTTC
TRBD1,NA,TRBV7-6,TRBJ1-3,CASSLVGPGQRNTIYF,TGTGCCAGCAGCTTAGTAGGGCCGGGACAGAGAAACACCATATATTTT
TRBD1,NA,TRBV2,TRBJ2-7,CASSGVDRGPAIEQYF,TGTGCCAGCAGTGGGGTGGACAGGGGCCCGGCTATTGAGCAGTACTTC
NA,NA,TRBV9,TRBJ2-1,CASSVYRAGEQFF,TGTGCCAGCAGCGTATACAGGGCGGGTGAGCAGTTCTTC
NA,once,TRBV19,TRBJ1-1,CASSIGVSPVGTEAFF,TGTGCCAGTAGTATAGGGGTGTCGCCGGTGGGCACTGAAGCTTTCTTT
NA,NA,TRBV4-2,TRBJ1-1,CASSRGVGKEENTEAFF,TGTGCCAGCAGCCGAGGGGTGGGGAAAGAGGAGAACACTGAAGCTTTCTTT
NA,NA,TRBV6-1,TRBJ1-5,CASSHRRGQPQHF,TGTGCCAGCAGTCACCGTAGAGGGCAGCCCCAGCATTTT
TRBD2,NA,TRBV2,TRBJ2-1,CASSAVSSGTTYNEQFF,TGTGCCAGCAGTGCGGTGTCTAGCGGGACTACCTACAATGAGCAGTTCTTC
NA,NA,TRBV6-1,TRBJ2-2,CASQSQGLNTGELFF,TGTGCCAGCCAGTCACAGGGCCTGAACACCGGGGAGCTGTTTTTT
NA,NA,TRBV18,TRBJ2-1,CASSLPVDSYNEQFF,TGTGCCAGCTCACTCCCCGTAGACAGTTACAATGAGCAGTTCTTC
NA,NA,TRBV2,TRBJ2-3,CASRPGQITDTQYF,TGTGCCAGCAGACCCGGACAGATCACAGATACGCAGTATTTT
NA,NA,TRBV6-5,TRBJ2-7,CASSYSQGVYEQYF,TGTGCCAGCAGTTACTCGCAGGGAGTCTACGAGCAGTACTTC
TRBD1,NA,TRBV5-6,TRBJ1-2,CASAQGTYGYTF,TGTGCCAGCGCACAGGGGACCTATGGCTACACCTTC
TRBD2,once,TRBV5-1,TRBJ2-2,CASSTSSGGVGGELFF,TGCGCCAGCTCCACGTCAAGCGGGGGGGTCGGCGGGGAGCTGTTTTTT
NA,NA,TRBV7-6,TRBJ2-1,CASSTPRGPNNEQFF,TGTGCCAGCAGCACGCCCCGGGGGCCCAACAATGAGCAGTTCTTC
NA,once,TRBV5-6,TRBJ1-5,CASSLEQGAYNQPQHF,TGTGCCAGCAGCTTGGAACAGGGCGCCTACAATCAGCCCCAGCATTTT
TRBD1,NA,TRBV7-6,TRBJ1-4,CASSPYYRGANEKLFF,TGTGCCAGCAGCCCCTATTACAGGGGGGCTAATGAAAAACTGTTTTTT
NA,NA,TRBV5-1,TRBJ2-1,CASSTPRGRGGNEQFF,TGCGCCAGCAGCACGCCCCGCGGCCGAGGAGGAAATGAGCAGTTCTTC
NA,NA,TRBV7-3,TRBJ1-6,CASSLKALGSPLHF,TGTGCCAGCAGCTTAAAGGCACTGGGCTCACCCCTCCACTTT
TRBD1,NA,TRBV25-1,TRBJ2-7,CASRDEGTGIDEQYF,TGTGCCAGCAGGGACGAAGGGACAGGGATCGACGAGCAGTACTTC
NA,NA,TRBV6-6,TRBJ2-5,CASSRGARRQETQYF,TGTGCCAGCAGTCGGGGGGCCAGAAGACAAGAGACCCAGTACTTC
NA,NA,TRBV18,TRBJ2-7,CASSKDRGSQYF,TGTGCCAGCTCAAAGGACCGGGGATCTCAGTACTTC
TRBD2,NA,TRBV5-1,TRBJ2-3,CASSPQAGGLDTQYF,TGCGCCAGCAGCCCCCAAGCGGGGGGGCTTGATACGCAGTATTTT
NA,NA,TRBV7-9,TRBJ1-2,CASSLVSAGVGTNYGYTF,TGTGCCAGCAGCTTAGTGTCGGCAGGGGTCGGGACTAACTATGGCTACACCTTC
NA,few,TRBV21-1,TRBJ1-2,CASSKRRGPSYGYTF,TGTGCCAGCAGCAAAAGGCGGGGGCCTAGCTATGGCTACACCTTC
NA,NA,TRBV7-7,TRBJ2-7,CASSPGIHEGSYEQYF,TGTGCCAGCAGCCCCGGAATCCATGAGGGGTCCTACGAGCAGTACTTC
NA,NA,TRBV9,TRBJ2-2,CASSVGKGGNTGELFF,TGTGCCAGCAGCGTAGGGAAAGGGGGGAACACCGGGGAGCTGTTTTTT
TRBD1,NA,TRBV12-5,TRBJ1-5,CASGQWDRGAQPQHF,TGTGCTAGTGGTCAATGGGACAGGGGTGCTCAGCCCCAGCATTTT
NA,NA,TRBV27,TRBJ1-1,CASSPGIKNTEAFF,TGTGCCAGCAGTCCCGGGATTAAAAACACTGAAGCTTTCTTT
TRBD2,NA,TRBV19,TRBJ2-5,CASSILSGGRWRQYF,TGTGCCAGTAGTATACTAAGCGGGGGAAGGTGGCGGCAGTACTTC
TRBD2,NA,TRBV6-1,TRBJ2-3,CASSVVAGGSYSTDTQYF,TGTGCCAGCAGTGTCGTAGCGGGGGGATCCTATAGCACAGATACGCAGTATTTT
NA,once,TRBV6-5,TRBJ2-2,CASSTTGRGTGELFF,TGTGCCAGCAGCACGACAGGGAGGGGCACCGGGGAGCTGTTTTTT
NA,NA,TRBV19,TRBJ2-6,CASSSSGANVLTF,TGTGCCAGTAGTAGCTCTGGGGCCAACGTCCTGACTTTC
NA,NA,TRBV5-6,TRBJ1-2,CASSPGPARYTF,TGTGCCAGCAGCCCGGGACCAGCTCGCTACACCTTC
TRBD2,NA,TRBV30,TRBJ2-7,CAWTPRGGPREQYF,TGTGCCTGGACCCCACGGGGAGGGCCTCGCGAGCAGTACTTC